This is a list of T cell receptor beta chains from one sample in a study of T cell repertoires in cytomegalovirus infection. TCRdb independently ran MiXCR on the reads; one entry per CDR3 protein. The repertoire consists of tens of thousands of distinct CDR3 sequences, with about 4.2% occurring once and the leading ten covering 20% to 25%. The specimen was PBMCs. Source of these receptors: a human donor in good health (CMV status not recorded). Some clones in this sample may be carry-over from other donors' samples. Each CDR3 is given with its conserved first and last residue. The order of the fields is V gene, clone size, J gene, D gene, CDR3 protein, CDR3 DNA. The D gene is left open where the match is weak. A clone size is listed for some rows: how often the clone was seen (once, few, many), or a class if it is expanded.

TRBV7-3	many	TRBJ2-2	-	CASRIGAGASTGELFF	TGTGCCAGCAGAATAGGGGCGGGGGCCAGCACCGGGGAGCTGTTTTTT
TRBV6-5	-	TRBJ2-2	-	CASSPHGYGELFF	TGTGCCAGCAGTCCCCACGGGTACGGGGAGCTGTTTTTT
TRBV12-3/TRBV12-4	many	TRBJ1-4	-	CASWGGTEKLFF	TGTGCCAGCTGGGGGGGAACTGAAAAACTGTTTTTT
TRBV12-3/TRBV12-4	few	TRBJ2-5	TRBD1	CASSETGVQETQYF	TGTGCCAGCAGTGAGACAGGGGTTCAAGAGACCCAGTACTTC
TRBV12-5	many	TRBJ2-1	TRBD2	CASGSPGLAGLSSYNEQFF	TGTGCTAGTGGTTCCCCGGGACTAGCGGGCCTTAGCTCCTACAATGAGCAGTTCTTC
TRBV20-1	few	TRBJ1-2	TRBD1	CSAREEAQGARGYTF	TGCAGTGCTAGAGAGGAAGCACAGGGGGCGCGGGGCTACACCTTC
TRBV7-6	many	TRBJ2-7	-	CASSQGLRDEQYF	TGTGCCAGCAGCCAGGGACTTCGGGACGAGCAGTACTTC
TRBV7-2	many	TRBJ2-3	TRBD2	CASSFPSGGASTDTQYF	TGTGCCAGCAGCTTCCCTAGCGGGGGGGCTAGCACAGATACGCAGTATTTT
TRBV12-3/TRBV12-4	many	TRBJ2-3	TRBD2	CASSRDYSTDTQYF	TGTGCCAGCAGCCGGGACTACTCCACAGATACGCAGTATTTT
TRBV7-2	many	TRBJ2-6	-	CASSLLGGANVLTF	TGTGCCAGCAGCTTACTTGGTGGGGCCAACGTCCTGACTTTC
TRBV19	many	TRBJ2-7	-	CASSMGQGAGYEQYF	TGTGCCAGTAGTATGGGGCAGGGCGCGGGCTACGAGCAGTACTTC
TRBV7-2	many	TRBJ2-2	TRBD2	CASSRRGLAGNTGELFF	TGTGCCAGCAGCCGACGGGGACTAGCGGGAAACACCGGGGAGCTGTTTTTT
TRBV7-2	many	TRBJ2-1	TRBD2	CASSISGRLYNEQFF	TGTGCCAGCAGCATTAGCGGGAGGCTATATAATGAGCAGTTCTTC
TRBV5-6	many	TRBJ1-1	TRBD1	CASSSVRGQGWHEAFF	TGTGCCAGCAGTTCAGTCCGCGGACAGGGGTGGCATGAAGCTTTCTTT
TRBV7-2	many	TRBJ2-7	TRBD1	CASSLAGTGASYEQYF	TGTGCCAGCAGCTTAGCCGGTACAGGGGCCTCGTACGAGCAGTACTTC
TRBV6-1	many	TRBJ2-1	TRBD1	CASNRDRVNEQFF	TGTGCCAGCAACCGGGACAGGGTCAATGAGCAGTTCTTC
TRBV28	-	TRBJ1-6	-	CASSPLGPDSPLHF	TGTGCCAGCAGTCCTCTCGGGCCAGATTCACCCCTCCACTTT
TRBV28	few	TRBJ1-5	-	CASRPIPGSARGPQHF	TGTGCCAGCAGACCCATTCCAGGGTCGGCCCGCGGGCCCCAGCATTTT
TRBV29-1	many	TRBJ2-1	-	CSVEQARSSYNEQFF	TGCAGCGTTGAACAGGCCAGGTCCTCCTACAATGAGCAGTTCTTC
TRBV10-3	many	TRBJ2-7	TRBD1	CAIKRGQGAESYEQYF	TGTGCCATCAAGAGGGGACAGGGGGCGGAATCCTACGAGCAGTACTTC
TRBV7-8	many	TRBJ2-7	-	CASSLAGARDYEQYF	TGTGCCAGCAGCTTAGCGGGGGCCCGTGACTACGAGCAGTACTTC
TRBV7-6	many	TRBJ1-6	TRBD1	CASSLGPGQSNSPLHF	TGTGCCAGCAGCTTAGGGCCGGGACAGTCTAATTCACCCCTCCACTTT